Listed below are T cell receptor beta chains from one sample, sequenced in a study of T cells in localized non-small cell lung cancer. TCRdb's copy holds only in-frame clones and misses some; the assay was immunoSEQ multiplex PCR. The table has approximately 21,000 clones, approximately 90% seen once. The specimen comprised peripheral blood, sampled before any cancer treatment. These receptors were obtained from a woman aged 40 to 75 with stage I lung adenocarcinoma. Both conserved end residues are trimmed from each CDR3. The D gene is left open where the match is weak.

TRBJ1-3 | TRBV2 | - | ASKVDRWQNTIY
TRBJ2-1 | TRBV9 | TRBD2 | ASSILGLAGNNEQF
TRBJ2-2 | TRBV6-5 | - | ASSYLGAGELF
TRBJ2-1 | TRBV11-3 | - | ASSLEGAFNEQF
TRBJ1-5 | TRBV2 | - | ASKGPGTNQPQH
TRBJ2-7 | TRBV13 | TRBD2 | ASSLNVVAGASYEQY
TRBJ2-5 | TRBV14 | - | ASSQNLQETQY
TRBJ1-2 | TRBV27 | - | ASSPGHNYGYT
TRBJ1-1 | TRBV29-1 | - | SVLRVNTEAF
TRBJ2-1 | TRBV5-1 | - | ASSLTRTGNLNEQF
TRBJ2-3 | TRBV18 | TRBD2 | ASSANRGLAGGGDSSTDTQY
TRBJ2-1 | TRBV11-1 | - | ASSLRGGYYNEQF
TRBJ1-2 | TRBV6-1 | - | ASSERWGGGYGYT
TRBJ1-2 | TRBV6-5 | TRBD1 | ASRGTGGYGYT
TRBJ2-3 | TRBV11-2 | - | ASSWGGADTQY
TRBJ2-3 | TRBV27 | - | AAGLLSTDTQY
TRBJ2-2 | TRBV9 | - | ASSVDPAQSGELF
TRBJ2-7 | TRBV2 | - | GVGAAPVRGQY
TRBJ2-3 | TRBV6-5 | TRBD2 | ASREGLVDTQY
TRBJ1-4 | TRBV6-5 | - | ASSYSGQTPNEKLF
TRBJ2-2 | TRBV19 | TRBD1 | ASSPRTGVDGELF
TRBJ2-5 | TRBV15 | - | ATSRDQGMGETQY
TRBJ1-2 | TRBV19 | TRBD1 | ASRPGQGSDGYT
TRBJ1-1 | TRBV18 | - | ASSGRGGSNLNTEAF
TRBJ1-1 | TRBV19 | TRBD1 | ASSMSFLGTGGTEAF
TRBJ2-7 | TRBV7-2 | - | ASSDRGSEQY
TRBJ1-4 | TRBV7-2 | - | ASSLTTNEKLF
TRBJ1-2 | TRBV28 | TRBD1 | ASSPAGTGGFGYT
TRBJ2-1 | TRBV27 | TRBD2 | AIGEAGPYNEQF
TRBJ2-5 | TRBV5-1 | TRBD1 | ASSWGTGEETQY
TRBJ2-1 | TRBV7-3 | TRBD1 | ASSLRQGTYNEQF
TRBJ2-5 | TRBV7-2 | TRBD1 | ASSPDRAVTQY